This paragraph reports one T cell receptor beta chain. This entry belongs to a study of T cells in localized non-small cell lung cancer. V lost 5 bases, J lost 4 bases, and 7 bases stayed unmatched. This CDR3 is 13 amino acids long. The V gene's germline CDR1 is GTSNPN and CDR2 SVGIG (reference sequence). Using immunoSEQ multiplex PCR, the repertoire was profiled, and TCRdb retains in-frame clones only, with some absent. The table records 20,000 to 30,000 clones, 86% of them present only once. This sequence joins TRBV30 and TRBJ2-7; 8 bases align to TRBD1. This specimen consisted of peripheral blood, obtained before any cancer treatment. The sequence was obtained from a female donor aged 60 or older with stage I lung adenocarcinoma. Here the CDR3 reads CAWSRTGIYEQYF. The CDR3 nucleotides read TGTGCCTGGTCCAGGACAGGGATATACGAGCAGTACTTC.